Following are 22 T cell receptor beta chains from one sample sequenced in a study of blood T cell repertoires in COVID-19. TCRdb's table, derived via immunoSEQ multiplex PCR, lists solely in-frame clones and lacks some. The table includes fewer than 350,000 clones, around nine tenths detected once. The sequenced sample consisted of PBMCs or T cells enriched from blood (not recorded which). These receptors all stem from a woman in her 30s who had been exposed to COVID-19.

The chain joins TRBV15 to TRBJ1-2; D is possibly TRBD1 (5 bases). CDR1 is LNHNV, CDR2 YYDKDF, per germline (reference sequence). This CDR3 comprises 15 residues. The V and J ends lost 1 base and 0 bases respectively, with 9 bases between them. CDR3 residues: CATSRGDRANYGYTF. The CDR3 region has the DNA TGTGCCACCAGCAGAGGCGACAGAGCTAACTATGGCTACACCTTC.

The gene calls are TRBV3-1 (or the pseudogene TRBV3-2) and TRBJ2-7, with 7 nucleotides matching TRBD2. V was clipped by 5 bases and J by 3 bases; unmatched bases: 10. The CDR3 is 15 residues long. Germline lookup yields CDR1 LGHDT and CDR2 YNNKEL (reference sequence). The CDR3 DNA sequence: TGTGCCAGCAGCTCCTGGAGCGGGAATTTCTACGAGCAGTACTTC. Translation: CASSSWSGNFYEQYF.

The chain employs TRBV18 and TRBJ2-1; D possibly corresponds to TRBD2 (5 bases). This CDR3 is built from 23 residues. Trimming took 6 bases from V and 4 from J, leaving 40 bases between them. CDR1 is KGHSH, CDR2 LQKENI, per germline. CDR3 coding DNA: TGTGCCAGCTCCCGCCCCTTAAACCCTTCACCTGGGGTCGGGGTCAGCGATTACAATGAGCAGTTCTTC. Protein: CASSRPLNPSPGVGVSDYNEQFF.

This clone was counted only a few times. The chain carries TRBV10-3 and TRBJ1-5; D remains ambiguous. The CDR3 runs to 14 residues. CDR1 ENHRY and CDR2 SYGVKD come from the germline V gene. Trimming stripped 5 bases from V and 1 base from J, with 9 bases between. This CDR3 is CAISPDGSNQPQHF. Written as DNA, the CDR3 is TGTGCCATCAGTCCCGACGGGAGCAATCAGCCCCAGCATTTT.

The chain recombines TRBV12-3 or TRBV12-4 with TRBJ2-2; D call uncertain. Trimming removed 6 bases at V and 6 bases at J, with 5 bases between. The CDR3 runs to 11 residues. The CDR3 DNA is TGTGCCAGCAGCCCCGCCGGGGAGCTGTTTTTT. It translates to CASSPAGELFF.

The chain uses TRBV7-3 and TRBJ1-5; D perhaps matches TRBD1 (6 bases). CDR3 size: 15 residues. V was cut by 3 bases and J by 2 bases, with 11 bases left in between. Germline CDR1 and CDR2: SGHTA and FQGTGA. The CDR3 reads CASSLDSGRNQPQHF. In DNA, the CDR3 is TGTGCCAGCAGCTTGGACAGTGGGCGCAATCAGCCCCAGCATTTT.

The chain joins TRBV5-8 to TRBJ1-2; no clear D gene. Germline CDR1 SGHTS, CDR2 YDEGEE. The CDR3 is 15 residues long. V gave up 5 bases and J gave up 3 bases, with 17 bases separating them. Here the CDR3 DNA reads TGTGCCAGCAGGTCCCCCGGGGTACGGTACTATGGCTACACCTTC. This sequence encodes CASRSPGVRYYGYTF.

This clone showed up just once. The chain is built from TRBV13 and TRBJ2-5, with D uncertain. From germline, CDR1 is PRHDT and CDR2 FYEKMQ (reference sequence). The CDR3 contains 13 residues. V dropped 5 bases and J dropped 4 bases, with 11 bases sitting between them. For the CDR3, the DNA is TGTGCCAGCAGCCCACCCACTGGAGAGACCCAGTACTTC. Encoded protein: CASSPPTGETQYF.

The chain joins TRBV6-2 or TRBV6-3 to TRBJ2-1; 9 bases map to TRBD1. This CDR3 is 16 amino acids long. Per germline, CDR1 MNHEY and CDR2 SVGEGT. V lost 4 bases, J lost 5 bases, and 9 bases stayed unmatched. CDR3 region: CASSFHRDRVDNEQFF. In DNA, the CDR3 is TGTGCCAGCAGTTTCCACCGGGACAGGGTGGACAATGAGCAGTTCTTC.

The CDR3 region is CASSYPPQAGVYEQYF. The DNA of the CDR3 is TGTGCCAGCAGTTACCCCCCCCAAGCGGGAGTCTACGAGCAGTACTTC. This rearrangement joins TRBV6-2 or TRBV6-3 to TRBJ2-7, with 8 bases aligning to TRBD2. From germline, CDR1 is MNHEY and CDR2 SVGEGT. The CDR3 consists of 16 residues. Unmatched junction bases numbered 9, after V lost 2 bases and J lost 3 bases.

This chain links TRBV27 with TRBJ2-3; 7 nucleotides line up with TRBD2. This CDR3 is 15 amino acids long. The V segment lost 4 bases and the J segment 2 bases; nucleotides outside the gene matches: 6. Germline assignment: CDR1 MNHEY and CDR2 SMNVEV (reference sequence). DNA of the CDR3: TGTGCCAGCAGTTCCGGGGGGTCTGACACAGATACGCAGTATTTT. This encodes CASSSGGSDTDTQYF.

This chain links TRBV10-3 with TRBJ1-2; D is uncertain. Deletions cut 2 bases from V and 4 bases from J, with 8 bases between. CDR3 length equals 13 residues. Germline V lookup: CDR1 ENHRY, CDR2 SYGVKD. CDR3 nucleotides: TGTGCCATCAGTGAGGGACTCCTCTATGGCTACACCTTC. Amino acid sequence: CAISEGLLYGYTF.

CDR3 in DNA: TGTGCCAGCAGCTCCACAGGGGGAGCGGCAGATACGCAGTATTTT. It is translated as CASSSTGGAADTQYF. This chain connects TRBV11-3 to TRBJ2-3; 8 bases are shared with TRBD1. V was clipped by 4 bases and J by 4 bases; unmatched bases: 7. CDR1 is SGHNT and CDR2 is YENEEA in the germline V gene. CDR3 size: 15 residues. The whole variable domain, remainder taken from reference TRBV11-3 and TRBJ2-3, is EAGVVQSPRYKIIEKKQPVAFWCNPISGHNTLYWYLQNLGQGPELLIRYENEEAVDDSQLPKDRFSAERLKGVDSTLKIQPAELGDSAVYLCASSSTGGAADTQYFGPGTRLTVL.

This clone has a single count. The rearrangement uses TRBV2 and TRBJ2-7; 14 bases map to TRBD2. V lost 8 bases to trimming and J lost 6 bases; unmatched junction nucleotides: 12. Germline CDR1 reads SNHLY; CDR2 reads FYNNEI. The CDR3 has 16 amino acids. In DNA form, the CDR3 reads TGTGCCAGCGGTTCGACTAGCGGGAGGGCCGCTAGCGAGCAGTACTTC. Its translation: CASGSTSGRAASEQYF. The full variable domain, with the rest looked up from reference TRBV2 and TRBJ2-7, is EPEVTQTPSHQVTQMGQEVILRCVPISNHLYFYWYRQILGQKVEFLVSFYNNEISEKSEIFDDQFSVERPDGSNFTLKIRSTKLEDSAMYFCASGSTSGRAASEQYFGPGTRLTVT.

The J gene is TRBJ1-2, the V gene TRBV7-9, with 12 positions matching TRBD1. The junction had 9 bases not matched to a gene; V was cut back by 5 bases and J by 8 bases. The CDR3 consists of 15 residues. CDR1 SEHNR and CDR2 FQNEAQ come from the germline V gene (reference sequence). CDR3 region: CASSTGTGGAAGYTF. The CDR3 nucleotides are TGTGCCAGCAGCACCGGGACAGGGGGCGCGGCCGGCTACACCTTC.

The chain is built from TRBV10-1 and TRBJ1-1; TRBD1 is a possible D gene (5 bases). Germline values: CDR1 WNHNN, CDR2 SYGVQD (reference sequence). CDR3 length: 12 amino acids. V lost 2 bases and J lost 11, with 12 bases in between. The CDR3 reads CASSEGQGVAFF. The CDR3 bases are TGCGCCAGCAGTGAGGGTCAAGGGGTGGCTTTCTTT.

The chain is built from TRBV28 and TRBJ1-1; 9 nucleotides line up with TRBD1. CDR1 MDHEN and CDR2 SYDVKM come from the germline V gene. Unmatched junction bases numbered 9, after V lost 2 bases and J lost 2 bases. The length of the CDR3 is 17 residues. The CDR3 reads CASSLVRTGGVNTEAFF. As DNA, the CDR3 is TGTGCCAGCAGTTTAGTTCGCACAGGGGGCGTTAACACTGAAGCTTTCTTT.

This chain links TRBV28 with TRBJ1-1; D is ambiguous. The CDR3 spans 13 residues. Germline assignment: CDR1 MDHEN and CDR2 SYDVKM. The V gene lost 8 bases and the J gene lost 4 bases, with 14 bases spanning the gap. CDR3 bases: TGTGCCAGCGGCTTCCCGACGGGCACTGAAGCTTTCTTT. Residues: CASGFPTGTEAFF.

The V call is TRBV24-1, the J call TRBJ1-5; D is perhaps TRBD1 (5 bases). Looked up from germline, CDR1 is KGHDR and CDR2 is SFDVKD. V dropped 10 bases and J dropped 2 bases, with 11 bases sitting between them. The CDR3 extends over 13 amino acids. DNA for the CDR3: TGTGCCACGGACACGAATGGCAATCAGCCCCAGCATTTT. Translating gives CATDTNGNQPQHF.

This chain joins TRBV9 and TRBJ1-2; possibly TRBD1 for D (5 bases). CDR3 length equals 12 residues. V dropped 3 bases and J dropped 8 bases, with 11 bases sitting between them. Looked up from germline, CDR1 is SGDLS and CDR2 is YYNGEE. CDR3 sequence reads: CASSARVGGYTF. The DNA for the CDR3 is TGTGCCAGCAGCGCCAGGGTGGGCGGCTACACCTTC.

The V and J genes are TRBV5-1 and TRBJ2-7; TRBD2 matches at 7 bases. V lost 4 bases to trimming and J lost 3 bases; unmatched junction nucleotides: 7. CDR1 and CDR2 (germline): SGHRS, YFSETQ. This CDR3 comprises 14 residues. The CDR3 protein is CASSPPSGRYEQYF. DNA for the CDR3: TGCGCCAGCAGCCCCCCTAGCGGCCGCTACGAGCAGTACTTC.

The chain is built from TRBV21-1 and TRBJ1-5. TRBV21-1 is a pseudogene. The CDR3 extends over 17 amino acids. The CDR3, as DNA: TGTGCCAGCAGCACCGACCGGTGGAGACCGTGCAATCAGCCCCAGCATTTT. It specifies CASSTDRWRPCNQPQHF.